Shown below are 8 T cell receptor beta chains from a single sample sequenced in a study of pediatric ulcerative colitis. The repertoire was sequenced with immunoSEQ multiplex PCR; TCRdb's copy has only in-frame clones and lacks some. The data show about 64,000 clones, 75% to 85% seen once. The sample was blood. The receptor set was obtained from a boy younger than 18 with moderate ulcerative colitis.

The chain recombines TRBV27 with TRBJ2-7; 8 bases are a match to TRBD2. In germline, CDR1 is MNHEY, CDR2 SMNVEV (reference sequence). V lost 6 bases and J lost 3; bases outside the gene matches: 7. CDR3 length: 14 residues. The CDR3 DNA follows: TGTGCCAGCAGCACTAGCGGACTCGACTACGAGCAGTACTTC. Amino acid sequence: CASSTSGLDYEQYF.

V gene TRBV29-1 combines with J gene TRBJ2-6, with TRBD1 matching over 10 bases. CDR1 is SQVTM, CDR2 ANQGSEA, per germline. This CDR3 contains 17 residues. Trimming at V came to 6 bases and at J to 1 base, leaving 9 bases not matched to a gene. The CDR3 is CSVFATGGVSGANVLTF. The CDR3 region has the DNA TGCAGCGTCTTCGCGACAGGGGGCGTATCTGGGGCCAACGTCCTGACTTTC.

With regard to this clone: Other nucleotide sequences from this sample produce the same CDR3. CDR3 in amino acids: CASSYKETQYF. CDR3 bases: TGTGCCAGCAGTTACAAGGAGACCCAGTACTTC. The rearrangement uses TRBV6-6 and TRBJ2-5; D unresolved. This CDR3 contains 11 residues. Trimming shortened V by 2 bases and J by 5 bases, and 3 bases separated the two germline ends. CDR1 is MNHNY, CDR2 SVGAGI, per germline (reference sequence).

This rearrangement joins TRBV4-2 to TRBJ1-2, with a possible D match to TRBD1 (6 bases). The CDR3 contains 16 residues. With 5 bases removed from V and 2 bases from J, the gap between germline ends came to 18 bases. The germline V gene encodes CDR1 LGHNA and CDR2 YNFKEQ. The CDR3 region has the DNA TGTGCCAGCAGCGAGGAGCCCGGACAGAGCAACTATGGCTACACCTTC. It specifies CASSEEPGQSNYGYTF.

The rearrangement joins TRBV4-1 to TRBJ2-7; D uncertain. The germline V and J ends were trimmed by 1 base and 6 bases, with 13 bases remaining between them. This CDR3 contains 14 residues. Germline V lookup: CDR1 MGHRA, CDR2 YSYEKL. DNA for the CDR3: TGCGCCAGCAGCCAAGCGGTCAATCTGCCCGAGCAGTACTTC. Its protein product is CASSQAVNLPEQYF.

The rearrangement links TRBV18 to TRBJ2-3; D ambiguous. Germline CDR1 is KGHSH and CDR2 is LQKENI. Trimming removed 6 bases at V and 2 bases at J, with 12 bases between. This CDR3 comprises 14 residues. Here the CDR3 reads CASSGGTATDTQYF. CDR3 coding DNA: TGTGCCAGCTCGGGTGGTACAGCCACAGATACGCAGTATTTT.

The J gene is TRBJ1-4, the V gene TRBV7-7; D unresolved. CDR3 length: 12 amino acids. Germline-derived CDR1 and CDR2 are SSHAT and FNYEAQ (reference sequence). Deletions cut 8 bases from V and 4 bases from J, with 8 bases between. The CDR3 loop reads CASGGVNEKLFF. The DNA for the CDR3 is TGTGCCAGCGGCGGGGTTAATGAAAAACTGTTTTTT.

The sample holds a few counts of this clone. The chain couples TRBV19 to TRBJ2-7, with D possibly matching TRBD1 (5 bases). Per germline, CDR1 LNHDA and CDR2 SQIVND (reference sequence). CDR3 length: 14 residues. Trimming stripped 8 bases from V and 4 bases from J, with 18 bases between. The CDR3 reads CASGAWTEPYEQYF. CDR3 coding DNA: TGTGCCAGTGGGGCCTGGACGGAACCTTACGAGCAGTACTTC.